The 16 T cell receptor beta chains listed next were all sequenced from one sample in a study of CD8 T cells in Susac syndrome. Reverse transcription of about 0.45 to 1 ug RNA was carried out with random hexamers. TCRdb re-derived calls from the immunoSEQ multiplex PCR reads in MiXCR, one entry per CDR3 protein. The data show tens of thousands of distinct CDR3 sequences, nearly 95% seen once. Sequencing was carried out using CD8+ T cells from PBMCs. Every receptor here comes from a human donor in good health.

This chain connects TRBV19 to TRBJ1-5; no clear D. V lost 7 bases, J lost 4 bases, and 8 bases lay in between. The CDR3 is 12 amino acids. Looked up from germline, CDR1 is LNHDA and CDR2 is SQIVND (reference sequence). The CDR3 sequence: CASTGGNQPQHF. The CDR3 DNA reads TGTGCCAGTACCGGTGGAAATCAGCCCCAGCATTTT.

V gene TRBV30 combines with J gene TRBJ1-2; 8 bases are shared with TRBD1. Germline CDR1 is GTSNPN and CDR2 is SVGIG (reference sequence). V lost 5 bases and J lost 4; bases outside the gene matches: 15. The CDR3 is 16 residues long. Written as DNA, the CDR3 is TGTGCCTGGTTCCCCCACGACAGGGGTTGGGGCTATGGCTACACCTTC. It yields the protein CAWFPHDRGWGYGYTF.

This rearrangement joins TRBV7-9 to TRBJ2-3; unclear D gene. The CDR3 length is 16 residues. Per the germline V gene, CDR1 is SEHNR and CDR2 is FQNEAQ (reference sequence). The V end was cut by 1 base, the J end by 2 bases, with 13 bases between. The CDR3 region is CASSLEALDYTDTQYF. The CDR3 DNA reads as TGTGCCAGCAGCTTAGAAGCATTGGATTACACAGATACGCAGTATTTT.

The chain has TRBV7-9 and TRBJ2-1, with 8 positions matching TRBD2. The junction had 4 bases not matched to a gene; V was cut back by 3 bases and J by 6 bases. The CDR3 totals 14 residues. Germline V gene data show CDR1 as SEHNR and CDR2 as FQNEAQ (reference sequence). CDR3 nucleotides: TGTGCCAGCAGCTTCAGCGGGAGTCCCAATGAGCAGTTCTTC. It codes for CASSFSGSPNEQFF.

The chain links TRBV28 to TRBJ2-1; TRBD2 matches at 13 bases. Germline V lookup: CDR1 MDHEN, CDR2 SYDVKM. The CDR3 is 18 residues long. V trimming: 7 bases; J trimming: 4 bases; junction bases outside the gene matches: 13. The CDR3 DNA is TGTGCCAGCACCTACTTGGGACTAGCGGGGAGGGGTTACAATGAGCAGTTCTTC. This codes for CASTYLGLAGRGYNEQFF.

The V gene is TRBV6-5, the J gene TRBJ2-6, with D uncertain. Trimming removed 2 bases from V and 0 bases from J, with 5 bases in between. The CDR3 covers 15 residues. Germline V gives CDR1 MNHEY, CDR2 SVGAGI. CDR3 nucleotides: TGTGCCAGCAGTTACACCAGCTCTGGGGCCAACGTCCTGACTTTC. This codes for CASSYTSSGANVLTF.

The chain links TRBV27 to TRBJ1-1, with D perhaps matching TRBD1 (6 bases). The germline CDR1 and CDR2 sequences are MNHEY and SMNVEV (reference sequence). The CDR3 has 16 amino acids. V lost 2 bases and J 3 bases, leaving 16 bases between the germline ends. The CDR3 is CASSLEKLGTYTEAFF. CDR3 sequence (DNA): TGTGCCAGCAGTTTAGAAAAGTTAGGGACATACACTGAAGCTTTCTTT.

This chain uses TRBV7-2 with TRBJ2-7; TRBD2 is a possible D gene (5 bases). The germline gives CDR1 SGHTA, CDR2 FQGNSA. The CDR3 covers 15 residues. V was cut by 3 bases and J by 0 bases, with 12 bases left in between. The CDR3 protein is CASSFFHGDSYEQYF. CDR3 nucleotide sequence: TGTGCCAGCAGCTTCTTTCACGGGGACTCCTACGAGCAGTACTTC. Based on the CDR3 plus reference TRBV7-2 and TRBJ2-7, the full variable domain is GAGVSQSPSNKVTEKGKDVELRCDPISGHTALYWYRQSLGQGLEFLIYFQGNSAPDKSGLPSDRFSAERTGGSVSTLTIQRTQQEDSAVYLCASSFFHGDSYEQYFGPGTRLTVT.

The table lists this clonotype with a count of one. This sequence joins TRBV2 and TRBJ2-5; D may be TRBD1 (6 bases). Per the germline V gene, CDR1 is SNHLY and CDR2 is FYNNEI. This CDR3 is built from 15 residues. V lost 3 bases and J lost 5, with 16 bases in between. CDR3 coding DNA: TGTGCCAGCAGTGATGGGGGTGCGAGGGGGGAGACCCAGTACTTC. It codes for CASSDGGARGETQYF.

This chain joins TRBV14 and TRBJ2-1; D is undetermined. From germline, CDR1 is SGHDN and CDR2 FVKESK. V was clipped by 1 base and J by 5 bases, with 12 bases between them. There are 15 residues in the CDR3. CDR3 sequence: CASSQGGRPNNEQFF. CDR3 DNA sequence: TGTGCCAGCAGCCAAGGAGGTCGGCCGAACAATGAGCAGTTCTTC.

The chain combines TRBV29-1 with TRBJ2-1; 10 bases align to TRBD2. Germline V gives CDR1 SQVTM, CDR2 ANQGSEA. The V and J ends lost 2 bases and 0 bases, in that order; junction bases with no gene match: 7. The CDR3 is 17 residues long. CDR3 nucleotides: TGCAGCGTTGAACCTAGGACTAGCGGAGACTCCTACAATGAGCAGTTCTTC. It codes for CSVEPRTSGDSYNEQFF.

The chain is built from TRBV5-8 and TRBJ2-3, with 11 bases matching TRBD1. Germline CDR1 is SGHTS and CDR2 is YDEGEE. V lost 4 bases to trimming and J lost 10 bases; unmatched junction nucleotides: 5. The CDR3 sequence is 13 residues long. In DNA, the CDR3 is TGTGCCAGCAGCGTGGGGACAGGGGGTCCGCAGTATTTT. This gives the protein CASSVGTGGPQYF. The complete variable domain, with remaining parts taken from reference TRBV5-8 and TRBJ2-3, reads EAGVTQSPTHLIKTRGQQATLRCSPISGHTSVYWYQQALGLGLQFLLWYDEGEERNRGNFPPRFSGRQFPNYSSELNVNALELEDSALYLCASSVGTGGPQYFGPGTRLTVL.

The rearrangement joins TRBV7-6 to TRBJ2-2, with 7 bases matching TRBD2. V lost 5 bases and J lost 4; bases outside the gene matches: 7. Germline V gene data show CDR1 as SGHVS and CDR2 as FNYEAQ. The CDR3 extends over 15 amino acids. The CDR3 loop reads CASSLGREFTGELFF. The CDR3, as DNA: TGTGCCAGCAGCCTTGGGCGGGAGTTCACCGGGGAGCTGTTTTTT. Full variable domain (missing parts from reference TRBV7-6 and TRBJ2-2): GAGVSQSPRYKVTKRGQDVALRCDPISGHVSLYWYRQALGQGPEFLTYFNYEAQQDKSGLPNDRFSAERPEGSISTLTIQRTEQRDSAMYRCASSLGREFTGELFFGEGSRLTVL.

The chain is built from TRBV3-1 and TRBJ2-5, with 8 bases aligning to TRBD2. Germline V gives CDR1 LGHDT, CDR2 YNNKEL (reference sequence). CDR3 size: 19 residues. With 0 bases clipped from V and 5 bases from J, the junction kept 17 bases outside the gene matches. CDR3 DNA: TGTGCCAGCAGCCAAGATAATGGGGCGGGGGGACTTGGGGTGGAGACCCAGTACTTC. Translated: CASSQDNGAGGLGVETQYF.

V usage is TRBV5-4 and J usage is TRBJ2-2; TRBD2 is a possible D gene (5 bases). The CDR3 spans 14 residues. Trimming stripped 5 bases from V and 6 bases from J, with 14 bases between. CDR1 is SGHNT and CDR2 is YYREEE in the germline V gene (reference sequence). The CDR3 is CASREDSRPGELFF. CDR3 in DNA: TGTGCCAGCAGAGAGGACTCCCGACCCGGGGAGCTGTTTTTT. Looking up the rest from reference TRBV5-4 and TRBJ2-2 gives the full variable domain: ETGVTQSPTHLIKTRGQQVTLRCSSQSGHNTVSWYQQALGQGPQFIFQYYREEENGRGNFPPRFSGLQFPNYSSELNVNALELDDSALYLCASREDSRPGELFFGEGSRLTVL.

J is TRBJ2-7 and V is TRBV5-6, with D uncertain. Looked up from germline, CDR1 is SGHDT and CDR2 is YYEEEE. Trimming removed 2 bases at V and 0 bases at J, with 6 bases between. This CDR3 contains 13 residues. The CDR3, as DNA: TGTGCCAGCAGCTTAGGTTTCTCCTACGAGCAGTACTTC. Protein sequence: CASSLGFSYEQYF.